The clone carrying this T cell receptor (beta chain) was found a few times. The antigen is not known. This sample stems from a study of response to subunit inactivated influenza vaccine. Study results and caveats: The authors suggested that few new T cells are recruited per seasonal influenza vaccination.

CDR1 MGHRA and CDR2 YSYEKL come from the germline V gene. The CDR3 totals 18 residues. The junction had 10 bases not matched to a gene; V was cut back by 2 bases and J by 3 bases. TCRdb re-derived calls from the RT-PCR reads in MiXCR, one entry per CDR3 protein. There are 650,000 to 800,000 distinct CDR3 sequences in the sample; approximately 14% occur only once, and around 7% lies in the top ten. The TCR comes from a man aged 50 to 59 who received an inactivated influenza vaccine. V gene TRBV4-1 combines with J gene TRBJ2-1; 10 nucleotides align to TRBD1. The sequenced sample was PBMCs from blood, obtained around 14 days before vaccination. The CDR3 reads CASSQQTGQGGGYNEQFF. The CDR3 bases are TGCGCCAGCAGCCAACAGACCGGACAGGGGGGCGGCTACAATGAGCAGTTCTTC.